The 32 T cell receptor beta chains below come from one sample, sequenced in a study of T cell repertoires in cytomegalovirus infection. Each CDR3 protein gets one entry after TCRdb re-called the reads with MiXCR. The table records around 530,000 distinct CDR3 sequences, about 26% of them present only once. Sequencing was performed on PBMCs. All receptors come from a human donor in good health (CMV status not recorded). Some clones in this sample may be carry-over from other donors' samples.

This clonotype showed up many times. The chain couples TRBV4-1 to TRBJ2-6, with TRBD2 matching over 14 bases. V was clipped by 2 bases and J by 1 base; unmatched bases: 4. Germline V gives CDR1 MGHRA, CDR2 YSYEKL. This CDR3 contains 19 residues. The chain's CDR3 is CASSQSGLAGDSGANVLTF. The CDR3 DNA reads TGCGCCAGCAGCCAATCGGGACTAGCGGGAGATTCTGGGGCCAACGTCCTGACTTTC.

The CDR3 sequence is CAWSVRRRVQETQYF. The CDR3 region has the DNA TGTGCCTGGAGTGTAAGAAGGAGAGTCCAAGAGACCCAGTACTTC. V gene TRBV30 combines with J gene TRBJ2-5; the D is unclear. Germline lookup yields CDR1 GTSNPN and CDR2 SVGIG (reference sequence). The CDR3 covers 15 residues. Trimming shortened V by 0 bases and J by 1 base, and 12 bases separated the two germline ends.

This clonotype was detected many times. The chain has TRBV7-9 and TRBJ2-1, with TRBD2 as a possible D gene (6 bases). Trimming cost V 5 bases and J 10 bases, with 9 bases left between them. Per the germline V gene, CDR1 is SEHNR and CDR2 is FQNEAQ (reference sequence). The CDR3 has 11 residues. The CDR3 DNA is TGTGCCAGCAGCAACGGGGGAGAGCAGTTCTTC. Its protein is CASSNGGEQFF. The full variable domain, completed using reference TRBV7-9 and TRBJ2-1, is DTGVSQNPRHKITKRGQNVTFRCDPISEHNRLYWYRQTLGQGPEFLTYFQNEAQLEKSRLLSDRFSAERPKGSFSTLEIQRTEQGDSAMYLCASSNGGEQFFGPGTRLTVL.

This clonotype has a handful of counts. The chain employs TRBV11-3 and TRBJ1-1; D is uncertain. CDR1 SGHNT and CDR2 YENEEA come from the germline V gene. V was pared by 3 bases and J by 1 base, with 3 bases between. The CDR3 totals 12 residues. The CDR3 region has the DNA TGTGCCAGCAGCTTCAGGAACACTGAAGCTTTCTTT. Translation: CASSFRNTEAFF. Complete variable domain (other parts from reference TRBV11-3 and TRBJ1-1): EAGVVQSPRYKIIEKKQPVAFWCNPISGHNTLYWYLQNLGQGPELLIRYENEEAVDDSQLPKDRFSAERLKGVDSTLKIQPAELGDSAVYLCASSFRNTEAFFGQGTRLTVV.

This clonotype was counted ten times or more. The chain has TRBV7-8 and TRBJ2-7; 9 bases agree with TRBD1. Germline loops: CDR1 SGHVS, CDR2 FQNEAQ. This CDR3 comprises 14 residues. The trim removed 4 bases at V and 1 base at J, leaving 2 bases unmatched. The CDR3 sequence is CASSSGQGSYEQYV. In DNA, the CDR3 is TGTGCCAGCAGCTCCGGACAGGGGTCCTACGAGCAGTACGTC.

This clonotype appeared a few times. The chain is built from TRBV5-8 and TRBJ2-1, with 7 bases matching TRBD2. Germline values: CDR1 SGHTS, CDR2 YDEGEE. CDR3 length: 15 residues. Losses at the gene ends were 5 bases for V and 3 bases for J; bases not matched to a gene: 8. The CDR3 protein is CASSSGTTYYNEQFF. CDR3 DNA sequence: TGTGCCAGCAGTTCCGGGACTACTTACTACAATGAGCAGTTCTTC.

CDR3 amino acids: CASSPPGYNSPLHF. In DNA form, the CDR3 reads TGTGCCAGCAGCCCCCCGGGATATAATTCACCCCTCCACTTT. V usage is TRBV7-9 and J usage is TRBJ1-6; D remains unclear. V dropped 5 bases and J dropped 4 bases, with 9 bases sitting between them. The length of the CDR3 is 14 residues. Germline V gene lookup returns CDR1 SEHNR and CDR2 FQNEAQ (reference sequence).

V is TRBV18 and J is TRBJ2-5; D is possibly TRBD1 (6 bases). Trimming stripped 3 bases from V and 5 bases from J, with 19 bases between. CDR1 is KGHSH, CDR2 LQKENI, per germline. The CDR3 totals 16 residues. CDR3 protein: CASSPRPGATGETQYF. The DNA for the CDR3 is TGTGCCAGCTCACCCCGACCAGGGGCAACGGGGGAGACCCAGTACTTC.

The chain uses TRBV11-3 and TRBJ2-1; D assignment may be TRBD1 or TRBD2 (6 bases each). The CDR3 consists of 15 residues. V shed 3 bases and J shed 5 bases, with 14 bases lying between them. Germline V lookup: CDR1 SGHNT, CDR2 YENEEA. The CDR3 loop is CASSFGVRGHNEQFF. In DNA form, the CDR3 reads TGTGCCAGCAGCTTTGGGGTACGGGGGCACAATGAGCAGTTCTTC.

This clonotype was seen a handful of times. The chain carries TRBV4-2 and TRBJ2-7, with 7 bases matching TRBD2. Losses at the gene ends were 0 bases for V and 0 bases for J; bases not matched to a gene: 8. The CDR3 extends over 17 amino acids. The germline V gene has CDR1 LGHNA and CDR2 YNFKEQ. CDR3 nucleotide sequence: TGTGCCAGCAGCCAAGATCGGTTAGCGGGTATCTCCTACGAGCAGTACTTC. This sequence encodes CASSQDRLAGISYEQYF.

The chain combines TRBV7-4 with TRBJ2-1; possible D gene TRBD1, 5 bases. The CDR3 loop spans 13 amino acids. Germline lookup yields CDR1 SGHVT and CDR2 SQSDAQ. V was cut by 5 bases and J by 6 bases, with 11 bases left in between. The CDR3 reads CASSLGVSNEQFF. The CDR3 region has the DNA TGTGCCAGCAGCCTAGGGGTAAGCAATGAGCAGTTCTTC.

This clonotype was seen ten or more times. The chain joins TRBV7-2 to TRBJ2-3; either TRBD1 or TRBD2 may supply D (5 bases each). Trimming shortened V by 8 bases and J by 8 bases, and 11 bases separated the two germline ends. The CDR3 runs 11 residues. CDR1 and CDR2 (germline): SGHTA, FQGNSA. As DNA, the CDR3 is TGTGCCAGCGGGGACGACAGTACGCAGTATTTT. Translating gives CASGDDSTQYF. The whole variable domain, remainder taken from reference TRBV7-2 and TRBJ2-3, is GAGVSQSPSNKVTEKGKDVELRCDPISGHTALYWYRQSLGQGLEFLIYFQGNSAPDKSGLPSDRFSAERTGGSVSTLTIQRTQQEDSAVYLCASGDDSTQYFGPGTRLTVL.

This clonotype was seen a few times. This chain joins TRBV9 and TRBJ2-3, with D possibly being TRBD2 (6 bases). Per germline, CDR1 SGDLS and CDR2 YYNGEE. The CDR3 length is 15 residues. V shed 6 bases and J shed 0 bases, with 14 bases lying between them. The CDR3 sequence is CASKNGLASTDTQYF. In DNA form, the CDR3 reads TGTGCCAGCAAGAATGGCCTAGCGAGCACAGATACGCAGTATTTT.

The rearrangement links TRBV6-6 to TRBJ2-1, with D possibly matching TRBD2 (7 bases). The germline V gene has CDR1 MNHNY and CDR2 SVGAGI (reference sequence). The CDR3 covers 15 residues. The V and J ends lost 4 bases and 0 bases respectively, with 10 bases between them. The chain's CDR3 is CASSWAGASYNEQFF. The CDR3 nucleotides are TGTGCCAGCAGTTGGGCGGGGGCCTCCTACAATGAGCAGTTCTTC.

This clonotype has just a few counts. The chain links TRBV6-4 to TRBJ2-1; no reliable D call. V dropped 3 bases and J dropped 3 bases, with 6 bases sitting between them. The CDR3 has 13 amino acids. Germline V gives CDR1 MRHNA, CDR2 SNTAGT. CDR3 in amino acids: CASSDGFYNEQFF. DNA of the CDR3: TGTGCCAGCAGTGATGGCTTCTACAATGAGCAGTTCTTC.

This clonotype was detected many times. The chain combines TRBV7-2 with TRBJ2-1; D is perhaps TRBD1 or TRBD2 (5 bases each). The CDR3 has 17 residues. From germline, CDR1 is SGHTA and CDR2 FQGNSA. Trimming shortened V by 3 bases and J by 4 bases, and 19 bases separated the two germline ends. This CDR3 reads CASSLPRDLGIYNEQFF. The CDR3 bases are TGTGCCAGCAGCTTGCCTCGGGACCTCGGGATTTACAATGAGCAGTTCTTC.

Many counts were recorded for this clonotype. This sequence joins TRBV7-2 and TRBJ1-1; 7 bases map to TRBD1. J lost 5 bases, V lost 1 base, and 7 bases had no gene match. Germline CDR1 reads SGHTA; CDR2 reads FQGNSA. CDR3 length equals 15 residues. This CDR3 reads CASSLEAGGWTEAFF. The CDR3 coding sequence is TGTGCCAGCAGCTTAGAGGCAGGGGGGTGGACTGAAGCTTTCTTT.

The chain couples TRBV18 to TRBJ2-5; 14 nucleotides line up with TRBD2. This CDR3 region has 15 residues. Germline trimming cut 3 bases from V and 7 bases from J; bases unmatched to any gene: 4. Germline loops: CDR1 KGHSH, CDR2 LQKENI. CDR3 DNA sequence: TGTGCCAGCTCACCCCCGACTAGCGGGAGGGGGACCCAGTACTTC. Translating gives CASSPPTSGRGTQYF.

The chain couples TRBV6-6 to TRBJ2-5; 8 nucleotides agree with TRBD2. This CDR3 has 16 amino acids. Germline V gene sequence: CDR1 MNHNY, CDR2 SVGAGI (reference sequence). V was clipped by 5 bases and J by 4 bases; unmatched bases: 12. The CDR3 DNA reads TGTGCCAGCAGTGATGGCGTCCGGCTAGCGGGAGAGACCCAGTACTTC. Amino acids: CASSDGVRLAGETQYF.

This chain connects TRBV5-1 to TRBJ1-2; no clear D gene. Trimming stripped 5 bases from V and 8 bases from J, with 7 bases between. The CDR3 contains 10 residues. Looked up from germline, CDR1 is SGHRS and CDR2 is YFSETQ. As DNA, the CDR3 is TGCGCCAGCAGGGGGAGAGGCTACACCTTC. It is translated as CASRGRGYTF.

The chain combines TRBV20-1 with TRBJ2-3; D is uncertain. The CDR3 covers 10 residues. CDR1 is DFQATT and CDR2 is SNEGSKA in the germline V gene (reference sequence). Trimming removed 3 bases from V and 12 bases from J, with 10 bases in between. CDR3 sequence (DNA): TGCAGTGCTAGTTGGCGCCCACAGTATTTT. It translates to CSASWRPQYF.

The V call is TRBV3-1, the J call TRBJ1-2, with D unclear. Germline values: CDR1 LGHDT, CDR2 YNNKEL (reference sequence). The CDR3 extends over 13 amino acids. V lost 3 bases to trimming and J lost 0 bases, with 5 bases between them. The CDR3 sequence: CASSHGTNYGYTF. The CDR3 DNA reads as TGTGCCAGCAGCCACGGGACTAACTATGGCTACACCTTC.

This clonotype was counted between two and nine times. CDR3 DNA sequence: TGTGCTAGTGCGGATACCCGACAGGGGACCTCCGTTAGAGAGCAGTACGTC. It translates to CASADTRQGTSVREQYV. The chain employs TRBV12-5 and TRBJ2-7, with 8 bases fitting TRBD1. V lost 7 bases and J lost 7; bases outside the gene matches: 21. Germline CDR1 LGHNT, CDR2 FRNRAP. CDR3 length equals 17 residues.

This clonotype was detected ten times or more. The chain carries TRBV12-3 or TRBV12-4 and TRBJ1-2; 7 bases are shared with TRBD1. V was clipped by 1 base and J by 0 bases; unmatched bases: 8. CDR3 length: 17 amino acids. DNA of the CDR3: TGTGCCAGCAGTTTAGGGGACAGAAGAAAAGCTAACTATGGCTACACCTTC. It codes for CASSLGDRRKANYGYTF.

In DNA form, the CDR3 reads TGTGCCAGCAGTTACGCAGCCGGGGGCTCCTACGAGCAGTACTTC. This gives the protein CASSYAAGGSYEQYF. V is TRBV6-2 or TRBV6-3 and J is TRBJ2-7, with D tentatively TRBD2 (6 bases). The ends were cut back, 2 bases at V and 0 bases at J, with 11 bases in the middle. From germline, CDR1 is MNHEY and CDR2 SVGEGT. The length of the CDR3 is 15 residues.

This clonotype appeared many times. The V gene is TRBV7-2, the J gene TRBJ2-7; D is unresolved. Germline V gene data show CDR1 as SGHTA and CDR2 as FQGNSA. This CDR3 contains 12 residues. The V gene lost 3 bases and the J gene lost 0 bases, with 3 bases spanning the gap. The CDR3 loop is CASSFPSYEQYF. CDR3 bases: TGTGCCAGCAGCTTTCCCTCCTACGAGCAGTACTTC.

The chain employs TRBV7-9 and TRBJ2-1; D remains unclear. CDR3 length: 13 amino acids. V gave up 5 bases and J gave up 8 bases, with 13 bases separating them. CDR1 and CDR2 from the germline V gene are SEHNR and FQNEAQ (reference sequence). CDR3 nucleotides: TGTGCCAGCAGCCAACTGGAAGATTATGAGCAGTTCTTC. Its protein is CASSQLEDYEQFF.

The rearrangement uses TRBV6-1 and TRBJ1-2; D not resolved. V was clipped by 7 bases and J by 8 bases, with 17 bases between them. The germline V gene encodes CDR1 MNHNS and CDR2 SASEGT. CDR3 length: 13 residues. The CDR3 sequence is CASKPPGISGYTF. The DNA of the CDR3 is TGTGCCAGCAAACCCCCCGGAATTTCCGGCTACACCTTC.

This clonotype was seen a handful of times. The germline gene is not matched at one end of the junction; a read error may be the cause. V gene TRBV20-1 combines with J gene TRBJ2-1; weak D call: TRBD2 (5 bases). Germline V gene data show CDR1 as DFQATT and CDR2 as SNEGSKA (reference sequence). The CDR3 is made up of 13 amino acids. The CDR3 here is CALAPSSYNEQFF. In DNA, the CDR3 is TGTGCCTTAGCGCCAAGCTCCTACAATGAGCAGTTCTTC.

The CDR3 sequence is CASSYDTTKSYEQYV. The CDR3 DNA follows: TGTGCCAGCAGTTACGACACCACTAAGTCCTACGAGCAGTACGTC. V is TRBV6-6 and J is TRBJ2-7; D is unclear. The CDR3 runs 15 residues. CDR1 MNHNY and CDR2 SVGAGI come from the germline V gene (reference sequence). V lost 2 bases, J lost 1 base, and 12 bases lay in between.

This chain links TRBV6-2 or TRBV6-3 with TRBJ2-3, with D perhaps TRBD2 (6 bases). The V end lost 7 bases, the J end lost 3 bases, and 20 bases lay between the germline ends. The CDR3 totals 16 residues. Germline V gene lookup returns CDR1 MNHEY and CDR2 SVGEGT. DNA of the CDR3: TGTGCCAGCACCACCCCCGGAGGCGGGAAAACAGATACGCAGTATTTT. It encodes CASTTPGGGKTDTQYF.

The CDR3 DNA follows: TGTGCCAGCAGTTACATATCGAACACCGGGGAGCTGTTTTTT. Its protein is CASSYISNTGELFF. The V gene is TRBV6-5, the J gene TRBJ2-2; D not certain. This CDR3 is 14 amino acids long. Trimming shortened V by 2 bases and J by 0 bases, and 4 bases separated the two germline ends. CDR1 is MNHEY and CDR2 is SVGAGI in the germline V gene.